This T cell receptor beta chain is from a study of cytomegalovirus exposure and HLA in healthy donors. Overall study findings and caveats: The later analysis indicated that the majority of CMV-associated TCR beta chains appeared HLA-restricted. Researchers reportedly found TCR beta sequences accurately predicted most subjects' HLA-A and HLA-B alleles.

Turning to this clone: What it binds is not known.

Amplification used 60 Vbeta primers and 13 Jbeta primers. Clones were sequenced by immunoSEQ multiplex PCR, and TCRdb holds only the in-frame ones, with some missing. The sample lists roughly 190,000 clones, 75% to 90% occurring once. Sequenced input: PBMCs. The receptor's source is a woman between 18 and 29 years old in good health and CMV-seronegative.

The CDR3 region is CASSARQVIEQFF. The CDR3 region has the DNA TGTGCCAGCAGCGCCCGACAGGTAATTGAGCAGTTCTTC. The chain links TRBV5-6 to TRBJ2-1; D possibly corresponds to TRBD1 (6 bases). V was clipped by 4 bases and J by 9 bases, with 14 bases between them. This CDR3 comprises 13 residues. Germline-derived CDR1 and CDR2 are SGHDT and YYEEEE.